The source of this T cell receptor (beta chain) is a study of vaccination and CD4 T cells after COVID-19. On the study more broadly: Six male and four female convalescents took part, two of them Hispanic. Samples after vaccination came a median 72 days past dose two, ranging 14 to 241.

Notes on this clonotype: What it recognizes is unknown.

Sequencing of cultured CD4+ T cell DNA used the Oncomine TCR Beta short-read assay. MiXCR, run by TCRdb on the PCR reads, gives a single entry per CDR3 protein. This table holds approximately 20,000 distinct CDR3 sequences, around four fifths found once. Study-wide results and caveats: It was observed that, in convalescent patients, a median about 90% of reactive clones arose only post-vaccination.

Treatment: approximately nine-day PBMC culture with coronavirus spike peptide pools or control peptides (ViraFEST assay). The material was CD4+ T cells from blood, cultured in vitro, obtained after SARS-CoV-2 vaccination. The TCR was taken from a human donor who received a COVID-19 vaccine.

CDR3 in amino acids: CATSDLRQADTQYF. The CDR3 bases are TGTGCCACCAGTGATTTGCGGCAAGCAGATACGCAGTATTTT. The rearrangement joins TRBV24-1 to TRBJ2-3, with unresolved D. Germline assignment: CDR1 KGHDR and CDR2 SFDVKD. V lost 0 bases, J lost 4 bases, and 7 bases lay in between. CDR3 size: 14 residues.